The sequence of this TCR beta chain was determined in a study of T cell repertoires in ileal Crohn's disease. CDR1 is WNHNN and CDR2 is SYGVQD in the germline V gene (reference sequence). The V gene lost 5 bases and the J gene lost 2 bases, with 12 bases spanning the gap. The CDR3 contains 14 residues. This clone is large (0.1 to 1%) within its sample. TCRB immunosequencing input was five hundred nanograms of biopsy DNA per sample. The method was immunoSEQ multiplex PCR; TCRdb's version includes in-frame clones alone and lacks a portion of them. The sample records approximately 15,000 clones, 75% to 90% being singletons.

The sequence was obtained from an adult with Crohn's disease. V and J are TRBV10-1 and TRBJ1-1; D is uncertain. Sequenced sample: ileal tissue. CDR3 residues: CASSKDMVNTEAFF. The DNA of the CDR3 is TGCGCCAGCAGTAAAGACATGGTAAACACTGAAGCTTTCTTT.